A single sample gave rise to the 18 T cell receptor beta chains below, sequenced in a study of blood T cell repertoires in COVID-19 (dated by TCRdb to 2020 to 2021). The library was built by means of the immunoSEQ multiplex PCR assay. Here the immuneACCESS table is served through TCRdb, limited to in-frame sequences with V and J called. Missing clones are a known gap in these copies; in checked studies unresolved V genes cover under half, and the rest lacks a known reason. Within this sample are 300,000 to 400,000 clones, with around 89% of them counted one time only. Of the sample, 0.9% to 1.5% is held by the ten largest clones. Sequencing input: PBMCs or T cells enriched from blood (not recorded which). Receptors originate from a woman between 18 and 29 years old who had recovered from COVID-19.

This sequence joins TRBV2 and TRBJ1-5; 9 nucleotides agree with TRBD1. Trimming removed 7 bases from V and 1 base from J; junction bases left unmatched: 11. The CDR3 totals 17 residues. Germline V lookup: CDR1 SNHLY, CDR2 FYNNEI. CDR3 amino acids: CASTYVPGQGSNQPQHF. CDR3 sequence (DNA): TGTGCCAGCACCTACGTCCCGGGACAGGGAAGCAATCAGCCCCAGCATTTT.

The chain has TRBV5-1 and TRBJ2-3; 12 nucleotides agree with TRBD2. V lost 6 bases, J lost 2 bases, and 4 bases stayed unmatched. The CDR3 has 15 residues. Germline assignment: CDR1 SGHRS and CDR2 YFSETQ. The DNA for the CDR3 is TGCGCCAGCAAGGCTAGCGGGGGGGTCACAGATACGCAGTATTTT. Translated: CASKASGGVTDTQYF.

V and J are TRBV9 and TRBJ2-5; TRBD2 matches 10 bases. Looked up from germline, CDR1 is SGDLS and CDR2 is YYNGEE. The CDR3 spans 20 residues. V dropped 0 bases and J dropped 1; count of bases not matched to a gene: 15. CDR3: CASSVGLAGAGALAQETQYF. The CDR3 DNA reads TGTGCCAGCAGCGTAGGCCTAGCGGGGGCAGGGGCCTTGGCCCAAGAGACCCAGTACTTC.

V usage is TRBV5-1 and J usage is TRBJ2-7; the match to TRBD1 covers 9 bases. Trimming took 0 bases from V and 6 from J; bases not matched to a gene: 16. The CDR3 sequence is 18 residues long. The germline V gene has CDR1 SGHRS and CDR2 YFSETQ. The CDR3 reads CASSLAALGTGMSFEQYF. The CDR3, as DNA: TGCGCCAGCAGCTTGGCCGCCTTAGGGACAGGGATGTCTTTCGAGCAGTACTTC.

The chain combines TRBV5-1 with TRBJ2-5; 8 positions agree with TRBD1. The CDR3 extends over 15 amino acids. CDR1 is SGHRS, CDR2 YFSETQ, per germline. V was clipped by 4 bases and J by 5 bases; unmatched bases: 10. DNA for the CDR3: TGCGCCAGCAGCATTGCACCGGGACAGGCGGAGACCCAGTACTTC. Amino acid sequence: CASSIAPGQAETQYF.

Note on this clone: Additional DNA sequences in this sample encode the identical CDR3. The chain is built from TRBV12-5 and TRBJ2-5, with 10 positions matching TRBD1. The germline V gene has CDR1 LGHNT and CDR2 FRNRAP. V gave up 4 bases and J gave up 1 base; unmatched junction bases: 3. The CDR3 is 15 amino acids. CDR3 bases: TGTGCTAGTGGTTCGGGACAGGGGCCCCAAGAGACCCAGTACTTC. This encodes CASGSGQGPQETQYF.

The CDR3 here is CASSPTNPGQANTGELFF. The CDR3 DNA reads as TGTGCCAGCTCACCAACTAATCCGGGACAGGCGAACACCGGGGAGCTGTTTTTT. The chain uses TRBV18 and TRBJ2-2; 8 nucleotides align to TRBD1. Germline CDR1 and CDR2: KGHSH and LQKENI. J lost 0 bases, V lost 2 bases, and 8 bases had no gene match. This CDR3 comprises 18 residues.

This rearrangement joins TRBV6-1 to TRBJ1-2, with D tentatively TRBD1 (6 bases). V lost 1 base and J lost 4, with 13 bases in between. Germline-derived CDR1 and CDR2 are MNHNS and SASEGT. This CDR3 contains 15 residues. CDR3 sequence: CASSEEPGVGYGYTF. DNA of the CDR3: TGTGCCAGCAGTGAAGAACCAGGGGTCGGCTATGGCTACACCTTC.

In DNA, the CDR3 is TGTGCCAGCAGCCAAGGGACAGGGGTAATACGCAATCAGCCCCAGCATTTT. Encoded protein: CASSQGTGVIRNQPQHF. The chain is built from TRBV2 and TRBJ1-5, with 10 bases matching TRBD1. V shed 6 bases and J 2 bases; nucleotides not matched to a gene: 10. Germline CDR1 reads SNHLY; CDR2 reads FYNNEI. The CDR3 covers 17 residues.

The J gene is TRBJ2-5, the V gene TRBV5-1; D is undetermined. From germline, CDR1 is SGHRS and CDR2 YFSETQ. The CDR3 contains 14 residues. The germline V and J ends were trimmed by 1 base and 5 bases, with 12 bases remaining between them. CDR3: CASSLLTGLETQYF. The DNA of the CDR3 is TGCGCCAGCAGCTTGCTGACCGGGTTGGAGACCCAGTACTTC.

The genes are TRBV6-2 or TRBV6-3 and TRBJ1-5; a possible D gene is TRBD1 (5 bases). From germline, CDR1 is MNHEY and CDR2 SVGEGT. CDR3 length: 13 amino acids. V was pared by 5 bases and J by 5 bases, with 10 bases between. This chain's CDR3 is CASSLGPHQPQHF. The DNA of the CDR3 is TGTGCCAGCAGTCTGGGGCCCCATCAGCCCCAGCATTTT.

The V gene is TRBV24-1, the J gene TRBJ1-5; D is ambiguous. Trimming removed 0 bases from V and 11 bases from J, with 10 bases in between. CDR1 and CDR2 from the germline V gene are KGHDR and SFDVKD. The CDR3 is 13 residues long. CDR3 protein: CATSDLLERTQHF. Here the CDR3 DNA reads TGTGCCACCAGTGATTTGCTCGAGAGGACCCAGCATTTT.

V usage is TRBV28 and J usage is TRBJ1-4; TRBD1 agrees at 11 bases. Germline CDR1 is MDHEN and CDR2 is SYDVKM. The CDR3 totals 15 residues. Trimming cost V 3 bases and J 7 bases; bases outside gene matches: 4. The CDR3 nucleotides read TGTGCCAGCAGTTTCACCGGGACAGGGGGTGAAAAACTGTTTTTT. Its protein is CASSFTGTGGEKLFF.

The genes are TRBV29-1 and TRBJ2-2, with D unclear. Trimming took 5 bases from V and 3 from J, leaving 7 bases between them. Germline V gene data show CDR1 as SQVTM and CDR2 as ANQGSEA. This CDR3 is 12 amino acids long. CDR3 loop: CSVPNYTGELFF. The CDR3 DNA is TGCAGCGTTCCCAATTACACCGGGGAGCTGTTTTTT.

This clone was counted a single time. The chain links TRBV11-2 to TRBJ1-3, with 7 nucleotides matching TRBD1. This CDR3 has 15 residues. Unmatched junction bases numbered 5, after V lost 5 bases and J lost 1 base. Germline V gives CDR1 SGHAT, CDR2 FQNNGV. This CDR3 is CASSLAGGSGNTIYF. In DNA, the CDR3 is TGTGCCAGCAGCCTCGCAGGGGGTTCTGGAAACACCATATATTTT.

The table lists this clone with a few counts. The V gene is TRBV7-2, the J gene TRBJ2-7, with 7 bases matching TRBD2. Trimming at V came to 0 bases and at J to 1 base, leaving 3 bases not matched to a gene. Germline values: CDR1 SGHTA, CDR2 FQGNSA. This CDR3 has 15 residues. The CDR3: CASSLAASGSYEQYF. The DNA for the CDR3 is TGTGCCAGCAGCTTAGCGGCTAGCGGATCCTACGAGCAGTACTTC.

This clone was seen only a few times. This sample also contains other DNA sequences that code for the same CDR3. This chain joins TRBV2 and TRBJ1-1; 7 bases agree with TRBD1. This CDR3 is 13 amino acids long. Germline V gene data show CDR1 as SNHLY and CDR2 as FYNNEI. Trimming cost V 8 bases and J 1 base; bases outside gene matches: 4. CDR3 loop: CASSQGENTEAFF. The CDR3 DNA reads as TGTGCCAGCTCTCAGGGGGAGAACACTGAAGCTTTCTTT.

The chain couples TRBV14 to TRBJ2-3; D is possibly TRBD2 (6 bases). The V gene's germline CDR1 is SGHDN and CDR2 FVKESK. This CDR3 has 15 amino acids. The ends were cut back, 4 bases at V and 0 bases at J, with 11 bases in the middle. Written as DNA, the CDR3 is TGTGCCAGCAGCCGACAACTAGCTAGCACAGATACGCAGTATTTT. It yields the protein CASSRQLASTDTQYF.